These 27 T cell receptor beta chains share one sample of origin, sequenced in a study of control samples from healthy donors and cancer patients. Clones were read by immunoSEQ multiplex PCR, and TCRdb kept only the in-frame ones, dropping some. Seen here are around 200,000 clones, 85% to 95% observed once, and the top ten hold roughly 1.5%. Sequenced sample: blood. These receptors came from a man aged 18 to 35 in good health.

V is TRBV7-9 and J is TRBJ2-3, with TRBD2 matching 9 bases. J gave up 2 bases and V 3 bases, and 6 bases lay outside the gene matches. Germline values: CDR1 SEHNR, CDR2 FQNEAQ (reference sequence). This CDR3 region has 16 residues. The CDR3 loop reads CASSFSGGRYTDTQYF. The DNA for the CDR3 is TGTGCCAGCAGCTTTAGCGGGGGACGGTACACAGATACGCAGTATTTT.

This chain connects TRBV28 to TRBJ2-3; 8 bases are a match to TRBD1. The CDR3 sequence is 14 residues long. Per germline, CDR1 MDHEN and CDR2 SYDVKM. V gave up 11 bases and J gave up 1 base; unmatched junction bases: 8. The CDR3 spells CAPPLTGGTDTQYF. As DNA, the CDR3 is TGTGCCCCCCCCCTGACAGGGGGCACAGATACGCAGTATTTT.

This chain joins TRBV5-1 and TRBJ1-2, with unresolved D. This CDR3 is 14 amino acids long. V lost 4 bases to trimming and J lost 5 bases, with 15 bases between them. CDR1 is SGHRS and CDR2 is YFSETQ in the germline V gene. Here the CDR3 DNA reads TGCGCCAGCAGCACTGTGGGGAGTTTATATGGCTACACCTTC. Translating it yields CASSTVGSLYGYTF.

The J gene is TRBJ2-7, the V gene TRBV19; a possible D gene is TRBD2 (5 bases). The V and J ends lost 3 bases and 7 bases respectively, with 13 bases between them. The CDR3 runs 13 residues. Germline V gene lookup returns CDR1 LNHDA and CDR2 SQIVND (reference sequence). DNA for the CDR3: TGTGCCAGTAGTATGGGGATTTCGGGGGAGCAGTACTTC. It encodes CASSMGISGEQYF. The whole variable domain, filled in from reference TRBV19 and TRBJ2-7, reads DGGITQSPKYLFRKEGQNVTLSCEQNLNHDAMYWYRQDPGQGLRLIYYSQIVNDFQKGDIAEGYSVSREKKESFPLTVTSAQKNPTAFYLCASSMGISGEQYFGPGTRLTVT.

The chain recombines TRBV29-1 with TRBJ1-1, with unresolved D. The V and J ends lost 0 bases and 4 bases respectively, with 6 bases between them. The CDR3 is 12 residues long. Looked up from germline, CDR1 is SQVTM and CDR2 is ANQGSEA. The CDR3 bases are TGCAGCGTTGAAGATGTGGGCACTGAAGCTTTCTTT. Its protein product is CSVEDVGTEAFF.

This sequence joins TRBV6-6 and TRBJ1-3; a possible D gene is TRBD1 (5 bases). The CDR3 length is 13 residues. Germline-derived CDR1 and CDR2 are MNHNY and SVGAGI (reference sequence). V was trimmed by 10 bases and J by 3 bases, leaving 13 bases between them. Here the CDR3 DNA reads TGTGCCATCTTCTCCAGGGATGGAAACACCATATATTTT. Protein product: CAIFSRDGNTIYF.

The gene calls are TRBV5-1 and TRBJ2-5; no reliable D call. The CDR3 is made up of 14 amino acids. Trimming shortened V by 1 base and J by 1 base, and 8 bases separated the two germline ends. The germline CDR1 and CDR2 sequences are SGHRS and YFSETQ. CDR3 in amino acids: CASSLKPSQETQYF. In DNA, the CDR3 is TGCGCCAGCAGCTTGAAACCTTCCCAAGAGACCCAGTACTTC.

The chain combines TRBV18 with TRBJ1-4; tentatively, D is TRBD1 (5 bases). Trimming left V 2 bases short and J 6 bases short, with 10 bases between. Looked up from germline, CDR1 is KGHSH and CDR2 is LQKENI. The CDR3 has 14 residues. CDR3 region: CASSPGTEHEKLFF. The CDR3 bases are TGTGCCAGCTCACCAGGGACGGAGCATGAAAAACTGTTTTTT.

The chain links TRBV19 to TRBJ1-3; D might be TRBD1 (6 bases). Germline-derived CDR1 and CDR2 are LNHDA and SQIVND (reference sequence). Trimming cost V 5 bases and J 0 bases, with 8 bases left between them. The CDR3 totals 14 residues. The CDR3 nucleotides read TGTGCCAGTAGTCAGGGGACCTCTGGAAACACCATATATTTT. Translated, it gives CASSQGTSGNTIYF.

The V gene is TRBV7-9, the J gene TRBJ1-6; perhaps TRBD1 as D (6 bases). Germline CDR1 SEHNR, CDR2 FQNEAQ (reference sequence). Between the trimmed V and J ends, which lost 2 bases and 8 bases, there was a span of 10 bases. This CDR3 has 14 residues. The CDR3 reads CASSLIRGDSPLHF. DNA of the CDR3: TGTGCCAGCAGCTTAATAAGGGGGGATTCACCCCTCCACTTT. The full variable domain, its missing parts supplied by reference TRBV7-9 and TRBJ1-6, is DTGVSQNPRHKITKRGQNVTFRCDPISEHNRLYWYRQTLGQGPEFLTYFQNEAQLEKSRLLSDRFSAERPKGSFSTLEIQRTEQGDSAMYLCASSLIRGDSPLHFGNGTRLTVT.

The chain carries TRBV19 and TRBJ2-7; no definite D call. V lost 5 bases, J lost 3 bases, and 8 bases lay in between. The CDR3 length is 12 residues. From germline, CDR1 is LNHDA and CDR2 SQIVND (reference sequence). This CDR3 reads CASSQTYYEQYF. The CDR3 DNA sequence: TGTGCCAGTAGTCAAACCTACTACGAGCAGTACTTC.

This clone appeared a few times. The CDR3 DNA is TGTGCCAGCAGCCAGACTAGACGACGTGACACCGGGGAGCTGTTTTTT. Translation gives CASSQTRRRDTGELFF. The genes are TRBV5-6 and TRBJ2-2; D is possibly TRBD2 (6 bases). Per germline, CDR1 SGHDT and CDR2 YYEEEE. Trimming removed 4 bases from V and 3 bases from J, with 16 bases in between. The CDR3 consists of 16 residues.

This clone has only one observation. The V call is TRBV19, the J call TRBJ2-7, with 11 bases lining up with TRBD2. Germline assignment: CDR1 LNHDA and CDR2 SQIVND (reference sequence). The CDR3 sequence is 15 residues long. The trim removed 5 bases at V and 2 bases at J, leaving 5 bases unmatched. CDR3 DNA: TGTGCCAGTAGTGATTTTAGCGGGGGGGCCTACGAGCAGTACTTC. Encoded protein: CASSDFSGGAYEQYF.

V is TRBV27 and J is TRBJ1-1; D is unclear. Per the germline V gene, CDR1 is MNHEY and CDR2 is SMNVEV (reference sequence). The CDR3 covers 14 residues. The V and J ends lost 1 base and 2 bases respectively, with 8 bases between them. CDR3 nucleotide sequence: TGTGCCAGCAGTTTATTCTTCCCAAACACTGAAGCTTTCTTT. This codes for CASSLFFPNTEAFF.

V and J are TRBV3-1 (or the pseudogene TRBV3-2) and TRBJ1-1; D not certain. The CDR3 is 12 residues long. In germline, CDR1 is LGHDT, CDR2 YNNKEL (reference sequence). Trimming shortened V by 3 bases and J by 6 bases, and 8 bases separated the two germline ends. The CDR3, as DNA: TGTGCCAGCAGCCATGGCGGCTCTGAAGCTTTCTTT. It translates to CASSHGGSEAFF.

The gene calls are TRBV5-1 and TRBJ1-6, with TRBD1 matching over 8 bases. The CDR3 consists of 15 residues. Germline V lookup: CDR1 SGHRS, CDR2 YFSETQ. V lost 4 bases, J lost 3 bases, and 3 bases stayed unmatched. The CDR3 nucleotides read TGCGCCAGCAGCCCCGGGACAGGCTATAATTCACCCCTCCACTTT. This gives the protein CASSPGTGYNSPLHF.

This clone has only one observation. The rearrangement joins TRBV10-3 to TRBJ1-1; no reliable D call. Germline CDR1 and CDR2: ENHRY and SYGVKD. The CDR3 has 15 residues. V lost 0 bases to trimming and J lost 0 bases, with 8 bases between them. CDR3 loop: CAISESQIMNTEAFF. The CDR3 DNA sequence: TGTGCCATCAGTGAGTCACAAATTATGAACACTGAAGCTTTCTTT.

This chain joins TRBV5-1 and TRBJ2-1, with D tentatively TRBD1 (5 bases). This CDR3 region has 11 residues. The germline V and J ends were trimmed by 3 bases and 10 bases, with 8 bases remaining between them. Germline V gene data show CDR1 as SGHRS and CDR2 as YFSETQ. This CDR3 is CASSSRQEQFF. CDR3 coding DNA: TGCGCCAGCAGCTCCAGACAGGAGCAGTTCTTC. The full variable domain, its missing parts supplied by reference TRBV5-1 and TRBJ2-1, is KAGVTQTPRYLIKTRGQQVTLSCSPISGHRSVSWYQQTPGQGLQFLFEYFSETQRNKGNFPGRFSGRQFSNSRSEMNVSTLELGDSALYLCASSSRQEQFFGPGTRLTVL.

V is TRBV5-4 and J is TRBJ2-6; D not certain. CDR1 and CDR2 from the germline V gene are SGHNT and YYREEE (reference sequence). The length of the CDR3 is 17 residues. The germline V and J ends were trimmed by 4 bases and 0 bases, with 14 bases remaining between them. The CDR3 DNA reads TGTGCCAGCAGCCCGACATCTAGAATCTCTGGGGCCAACGTCCTGACTTTC. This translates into CASSPTSRISGANVLTF.

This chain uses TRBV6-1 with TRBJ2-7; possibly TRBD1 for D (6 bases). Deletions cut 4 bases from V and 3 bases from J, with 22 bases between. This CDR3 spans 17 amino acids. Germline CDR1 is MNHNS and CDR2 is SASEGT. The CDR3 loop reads CASSGRTVTASFYEQYF. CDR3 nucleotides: TGTGCCAGCAGTGGTAGGACAGTAACGGCCTCCTTCTACGAGCAGTACTTC.

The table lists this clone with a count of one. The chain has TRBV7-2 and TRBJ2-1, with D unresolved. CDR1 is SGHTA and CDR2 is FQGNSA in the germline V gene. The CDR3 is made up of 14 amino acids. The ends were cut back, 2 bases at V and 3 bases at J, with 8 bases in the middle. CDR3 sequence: CASSLYQLYNEQFF. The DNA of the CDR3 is TGTGCCAGCAGCTTATACCAACTCTACAATGAGCAGTTCTTC.

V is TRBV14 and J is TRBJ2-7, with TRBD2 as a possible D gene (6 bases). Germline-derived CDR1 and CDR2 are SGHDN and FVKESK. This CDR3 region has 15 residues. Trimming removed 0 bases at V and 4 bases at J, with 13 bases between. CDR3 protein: CASSQDLLRDYEQYF. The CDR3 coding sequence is TGTGCCAGCAGCCAAGATCTATTGCGGGATTACGAGCAGTACTTC.

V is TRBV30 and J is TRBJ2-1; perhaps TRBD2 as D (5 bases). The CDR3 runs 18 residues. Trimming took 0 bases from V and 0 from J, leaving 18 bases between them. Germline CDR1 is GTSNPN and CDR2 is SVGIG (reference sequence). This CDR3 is CAWSVRTAGRTSYNEQFF. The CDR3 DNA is TGTGCCTGGAGTGTACGGACCGCGGGTAGAACCTCCTACAATGAGCAGTTCTTC.

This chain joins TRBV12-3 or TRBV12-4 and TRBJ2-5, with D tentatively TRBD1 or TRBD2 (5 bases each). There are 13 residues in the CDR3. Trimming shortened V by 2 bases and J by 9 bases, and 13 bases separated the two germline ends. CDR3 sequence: CASSLNLGVSQYF. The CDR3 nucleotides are TGTGCCAGCAGTTTAAATTTGGGGGTGTCCCAGTACTTC.

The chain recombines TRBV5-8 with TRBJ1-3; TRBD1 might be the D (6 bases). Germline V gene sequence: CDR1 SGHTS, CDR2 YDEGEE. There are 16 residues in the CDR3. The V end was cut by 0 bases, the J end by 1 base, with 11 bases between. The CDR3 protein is CASSLGIRGSGNTIYF. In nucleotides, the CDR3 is TGTGCCAGCAGCTTGGGAATCAGGGGTTCTGGAAACACCATATATTTT.

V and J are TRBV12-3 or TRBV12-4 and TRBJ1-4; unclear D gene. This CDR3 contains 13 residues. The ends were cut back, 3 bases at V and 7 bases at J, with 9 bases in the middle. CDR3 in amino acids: CASSFGGFEKLFF. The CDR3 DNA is TGTGCCAGCAGTTTTGGAGGGTTTGAAAAACTGTTTTTT.

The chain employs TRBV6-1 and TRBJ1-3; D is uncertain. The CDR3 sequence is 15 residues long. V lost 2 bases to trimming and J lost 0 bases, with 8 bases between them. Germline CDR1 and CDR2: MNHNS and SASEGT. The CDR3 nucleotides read TGTGCCAGCAGTGAAAGCCGATTCTCTGGAAACACCATATATTTT. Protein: CASSESRFSGNTIYF.